Listed below are T cell receptor beta chains from one sample, sequenced in a study of T cells in Graves' hyperthyroidism and ophthalmopathy. TCRdb fed the multiplex PCR reads into MiXCR, producing one record per CDR3 protein. The table lists 500,000 to 650,000 distinct CDR3 sequences, roughly 15% of them singletons. Sequencing was performed on blood. The receptor set was obtained from a woman between 45 and 60 years old with Graves' ophthalmopathy. Both conserved end residues are part of each CDR3.

V gene: TRBV7-9; CDR3 protein: CASRKNTGTGRTGELFF
V gene: TRBV20-1; CDR3 protein: CSASRSTHNEQFF
V gene: TRBV3-1; CDR3 protein: CASSQDGGGPPQAFF
V gene: TRBV28; CDR3 protein: CASRSGSFNNEQFF
V gene: TRBV4-1; CDR3 protein: CASSQGIESVTPREQYF
V gene: TRBV7-9; CDR3 protein: CASSTKGGRSLNTEAFF
V gene: TRBV3-1; CDR3 protein: CASSPSEDYNEQFF
V gene: TRBV6-1; CDR3 protein: CASRETGTGGDYGYTF
V gene: TRBV19; CDR3 protein: CASTDTERGYTF
V gene: TRBV20-1; CDR3 protein: CSARETGVSYEQYF
V gene: TRBV30; CDR3 protein: CAWGRDRGRETQYF
V gene: TRBV28; CDR3 protein: CASSSSDTYEQYF
V gene: TRBV27; CDR3 protein: CASSLIAGSYNEQFF
V gene: TRBV27; CDR3 protein: CASSSIRTVRGYTF